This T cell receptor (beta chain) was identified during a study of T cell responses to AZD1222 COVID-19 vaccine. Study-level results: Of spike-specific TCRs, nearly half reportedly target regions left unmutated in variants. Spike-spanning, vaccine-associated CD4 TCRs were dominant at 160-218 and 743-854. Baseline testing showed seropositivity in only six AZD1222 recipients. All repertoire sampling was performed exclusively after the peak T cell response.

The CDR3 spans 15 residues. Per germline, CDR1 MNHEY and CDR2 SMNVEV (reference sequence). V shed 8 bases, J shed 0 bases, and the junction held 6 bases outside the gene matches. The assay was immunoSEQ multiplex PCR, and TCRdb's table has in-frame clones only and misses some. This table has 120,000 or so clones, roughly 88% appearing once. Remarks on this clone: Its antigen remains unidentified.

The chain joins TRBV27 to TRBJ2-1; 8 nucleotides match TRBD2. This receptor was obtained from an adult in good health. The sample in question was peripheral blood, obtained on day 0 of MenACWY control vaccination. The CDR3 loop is CASGLAGFSYNEQFF. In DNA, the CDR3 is TGTGCCAGCGGATTAGCGGGATTCTCCTACAATGAGCAGTTCTTC.